Presented here are 27 T cell receptor beta chains from one specimen sequenced in a study of control samples from healthy donors and cancer patients (dated by TCRdb to the early 2020s). Libraries were made using the immunoSEQ multiplex PCR assay. TCRdb stores this immuneACCESS table with in-frame sequences only. Part of the clones is absent; in the studies checked, under half of the shortfall reflects unresolved V genes, and no reason is known for the rest. The sample includes 150,000 to 200,000 clones, with 70% to 90% observed a single time. The ten largest clonotypes hold approximately 1.7% of the sample. The specimen sequenced was blood. The receptors were sampled from a man in his late teens or twenties in good health.

The chain is built from TRBV19 and TRBJ2-7, with TRBD1 matching over 7 bases. The CDR3 is made up of 15 amino acids. Per the germline V gene, CDR1 is LNHDA and CDR2 is SQIVND (reference sequence). The V gene end was trimmed by 6 bases and the J gene end by 2 bases; junction bases not matched to a gene: 10. The CDR3 DNA is TGTGCCAGTAGGCTATCCGGGACAGCAACCTACGAGCAGTACTTC. It specifies CASRLSGTATYEQYF.

This clone was detected only once. As DNA, the CDR3 is TGTGCCAGCTCACTCTCTCGGACAGGGTTGAATGAGCAGTTCTTC. Translated, it gives CASSLSRTGLNEQFF. The chain combines TRBV18 with TRBJ2-1, with TRBD1 identical over 8 bases. The J segment lost 7 bases and the V segment lost 4 bases, leaving 9 bases of the junction unmatched. Germline lookup yields CDR1 KGHSH and CDR2 LQKENI. This CDR3 contains 15 residues.

This clone appeared a single time. The chain joins TRBV5-6 to TRBJ1-1; D gene unclear. This CDR3 comprises 12 residues. Germline-derived CDR1 and CDR2 are SGHDT and YYEEEE. V was shortened by 0 bases and J by 4 bases, with 4 bases between the two germline ends. CDR3 coding DNA: TGTGCCAGCAGCTTGGTTGGCACTGAAGCTTTCTTT. Translated: CASSLVGTEAFF.

The genes are TRBV4-2 and TRBJ1-2; possible D gene TRBD1, 5 bases. The germline gives CDR1 LGHNA, CDR2 YNFKEQ. Trimming stripped 8 bases from V and 4 bases from J, with 17 bases between. The CDR3 covers 14 residues. CDR3 nucleotide sequence: TGTGCCAGCGCAACGGGGCAAGCCGCCTATGGCTACACCTTC. Amino acid sequence: CASATGQAAYGYTF.

The V call is TRBV3-1 (or the pseudogene TRBV3-2), the J call TRBJ2-5; no definite D call. The germline V gene has CDR1 LGHDT and CDR2 YNNKEL (reference sequence). CDR3 length: 13 residues. Trimming took off 0 bases at V and 4 bases at J, with 6 bases between the two ends. CDR3 in DNA: TGTGCCAGCAGCCAAGAAGTCAGAGAGACCCAGTACTTC. This encodes CASSQEVRETQYF.

The chain joins TRBV5-6 to TRBJ1-2; TRBD1 matches at 11 bases. J was trimmed by 5 bases and V by 9 bases; bases with no gene match: 6. CDR1 and CDR2 from the germline V gene are SGHDT and YYEEEE. The CDR3 contains 13 residues. DNA of the CDR3: TGTGCCACCTCCGGGACAGGGGGATATGGCTACACCTTC. This translates into CATSGTGGYGYTF.

The J gene is TRBJ1-6, the V gene TRBV5-4, with TRBD1 matching over 7 bases. The CDR3 runs to 15 residues. The junction had 6 bases not matched to a gene; V was cut back by 0 bases and J by 9 bases. CDR1 and CDR2 from the germline V gene are SGHNT and YYREEE (reference sequence). The CDR3 loop is CASSLETGYGSPLHF. In DNA form, the CDR3 reads TGTGCCAGCAGCTTGGAGACAGGGTATGGTTCACCCCTCCACTTT.

The V and J genes are TRBV27 and TRBJ1-1; 7 nucleotides agree with TRBD1. Germline V gives CDR1 MNHEY, CDR2 SMNVEV (reference sequence). J lost 2 bases, V lost 0 bases, and 9 bases had no gene match. This CDR3 spans 17 amino acids. The CDR3 DNA follows: TGTGCCAGCAGTTTATCTGTTTTGGGGACAGCAAACACTGAAGCTTTCTTT. Its translation: CASSLSVLGTANTEAFF.

The V and J genes are TRBV27 and TRBJ2-1, with D possibly being TRBD2 (5 bases). CDR3 length equals 14 residues. Germline values: CDR1 MNHEY, CDR2 SMNVEV (reference sequence). Trimming left V 5 bases short and J 9 bases short, with 17 bases between. The CDR3 loop is CASSLQRKAPEQFF. The CDR3 DNA is TGTGCCAGCAGTCTCCAGCGGAAGGCACCTGAGCAGTTCTTC.

The V and J genes are TRBV19 and TRBJ1-3, with a weak D call TRBD1 (5 bases). Trimming took 5 bases from V and 4 from J, leaving 18 bases between them. Germline loops: CDR1 LNHDA, CDR2 SQIVND (reference sequence). The CDR3 length is 16 residues. The CDR3 reads CASSSGLQGRGNTIYF. The CDR3 nucleotides read TGTGCCAGTAGTTCCGGGCTCCAGGGACGGGGAAACACCATATATTTT.

This clone is a singleton in its sample. This chain uses TRBV6-2 or TRBV6-3 with TRBJ1-5; D is ambiguous. Deletions cut 3 bases from V and 2 bases from J, with 14 bases between. Germline CDR1 reads MNHEY; CDR2 reads SVGEGT. The CDR3 contains 16 residues. CDR3 sequence (DNA): TGTGCCAGCAGTTATACCCGGGATTGGGGCAATCAGCCCCAGCATTTT. It is translated as CASSYTRDWGNQPQHF.

About this clone itself: One end of the junction varies from germline; a read error may be responsible. V gene TRBV5-5 combines with J gene TRBJ2-7; D is unresolved. CDR1 SGHKS and CDR2 YYEKEE come from the germline V gene (reference sequence). The CDR3 has 15 amino acids. The CDR3 DNA sequence: TGTGCCAGCAGCTTTGATATTGAGAACACGATCACGATCGACTTC. Translation gives CASSFDIENTITIDF.

The rearrangement uses TRBV5-8 and TRBJ2-7; a possible D gene is TRBD1 (5 bases). The CDR3 covers 13 residues. Deletions cut 0 bases from V and 6 bases from J, with 10 bases between. The germline V gene encodes CDR1 SGHTS and CDR2 YDEGEE. The CDR3 DNA reads as TGTGCCAGCAGCTTGGTAATGGGGCCCGAGCAGTACTTC. Amino acids: CASSLVMGPEQYF.

This chain joins TRBV9 and TRBJ1-2; D is perhaps TRBD1 (5 bases). Germline V gene data show CDR1 as SGDLS and CDR2 as YYNGEE. V lost 3 bases, J lost 8 bases, and 17 bases lay in between. The CDR3 sequence is 14 residues long. CDR3 region: CASSGGDPLRGYTF. The CDR3 DNA follows: TGTGCCAGCAGCGGAGGGGACCCGCTGCGCGGCTACACCTTC.

The CDR3 DNA reads TGTGCCAGCCAATACAGCTCTAATCAGCCCCAGCATTTT. Translated, it gives CASQYSSNQPQHF. The chain is built from TRBV6-5 and TRBJ1-5, with D hard to call. This CDR3 has 13 amino acids. Germline-derived CDR1 and CDR2 are MNHEY and SVGAGI. Trimming left V 8 bases short and J 4 bases short, with 12 bases between.

The chain couples TRBV19 to TRBJ2-3; D is possibly TRBD1 or TRBD2 (5 bases each). CDR1 is LNHDA, CDR2 SQIVND, per germline (reference sequence). The CDR3 has 15 residues. V shed 6 bases and J shed 3 bases, with 16 bases lying between them. In nucleotides, the CDR3 is TGTGCCAGTAGCCAGAGTCGGGACCCGACAGATACGCAGTATTTT. It codes for CASSQSRDPTDTQYF.

The chain employs TRBV28 and TRBJ1-1; D may be TRBD1 (6 bases). The length of the CDR3 is 14 residues. Per the germline V gene, CDR1 is MDHEN and CDR2 is SYDVKM. V was clipped by 6 bases and J by 4 bases, with 15 bases between them. CDR3 region: CASREGGDGTEAFF. The CDR3 DNA is TGTGCCAGCAGGGAAGGGGGTGACGGCACTGAAGCTTTCTTT.

The chain combines TRBV7-2 with TRBJ2-1; 8 bases are a match to TRBD2. Losses at the gene ends were 4 bases for V and 6 bases for J; bases not matched to a gene: 8. Germline CDR1 is SGHTA and CDR2 is FQGNSA. This CDR3 spans 15 amino acids. CDR3: CASSSAGGRVNEQFF. CDR3 DNA: TGTGCCAGCAGCTCCGCGGGGGGCCGGGTCAATGAGCAGTTCTTC. The whole variable domain, remainder taken from reference TRBV7-2 and TRBJ2-1, is GAGVSQSPSNKVTEKGKDVELRCDPISGHTALYWYRQSLGQGLEFLIYFQGNSAPDKSGLPSDRFSAERTGGSVSTLTIQRTQQEDSAVYLCASSSAGGRVNEQFFGPGTRLTVL.

The CDR3 protein is CAISEGLAGPRNEQFF. The CDR3 bases are TGTGCCATCAGTGAGGGGCTAGCGGGGCCCAGGAATGAGCAGTTCTTC. The gene calls are TRBV10-3 and TRBJ2-1; 9 bases agree with TRBD2. This CDR3 is 16 amino acids long. Germline V gene sequence: CDR1 ENHRY, CDR2 SYGVKD. V lost 2 bases and J lost 7; bases outside the gene matches: 9.

The chain uses TRBV7-9 and TRBJ1-1, with 9 positions matching TRBD1. CDR1 and CDR2 (germline): SEHNR, FQNEAQ (reference sequence). The V segment lost 5 bases and the J segment 1 base; nucleotides outside the gene matches: 2. This CDR3 has 14 residues. The CDR3 DNA is TGTGCCAGCAGCACGGACAGGGGGAACACTGAAGCTTTCTTT. It yields the protein CASSTDRGNTEAFF.

V gene TRBV2 combines with J gene TRBJ2-6; D unresolved. V lost 2 bases, J lost 1 base, and 9 bases lay in between. Germline V gene lookup returns CDR1 SNHLY and CDR2 FYNNEI. CDR3 size: 16 residues. Written as DNA, the CDR3 is TGTGCCAGCAGTGAAAGTTCGATGTCTGGGGCCAACGTCCTGACTTTC. Translating gives CASSESSMSGANVLTF.

The CDR3 reads CAVQGGTYGYTF. CDR3 sequence (DNA): TGTGCTGTACAGGGGGGGACCTATGGCTACACCTTC. The chain combines TRBV28 with TRBJ1-2, with 8 bases lining up with TRBD1. In germline, CDR1 is MDHEN, CDR2 SYDVKM. This CDR3 comprises 12 residues.

CDR3 in DNA: TGTGCCAGCAGTGTGACAGGGTCCAGCACTGAAGCTTTCTTT. It translates to CASSVTGSSTEAFF. The V gene is TRBV28, the J gene TRBJ1-1, with 7 bases fitting TRBD1. Losses at the gene ends were 5 bases for V and 4 bases for J; bases not matched to a gene: 7. This CDR3 region has 14 residues. Germline CDR1 is MDHEN and CDR2 is SYDVKM.

With regard to this clone: The same CDR3 arises from other DNA sequences in this sample as well. The chain links TRBV4-3 to TRBJ1-4; D is perhaps TRBD1 (5 bases). The CDR3 has 14 amino acids. CDR1 is LGHNA, CDR2 YSLEER, per germline. Trimming shortened V by 1 base and J by 8 bases, and 11 bases separated the two germline ends. This CDR3 is CASSQGGVGEKLFF. The DNA of the CDR3 is TGCGCCAGCAGCCAAGGGGGGGTAGGAGAAAAACTGTTTTTT.

This chain uses TRBV14 with TRBJ2-7; D is undetermined. The CDR3 extends over 13 amino acids. Trimming stripped 3 bases from V and 0 bases from J, with 6 bases between. CDR1 is SGHDN, CDR2 FVKESK, per germline. CDR3 sequence (DNA): TGTGCCAGCAGCCACACGGACTCCTACGAGCAGTACTTC. It yields the protein CASSHTDSYEQYF.

This clone was observed a handful of times. This chain links TRBV2 with TRBJ1-1; a possible D gene is TRBD1 (6 bases). Trimming stripped 5 bases from V and 4 bases from J, with 14 bases between. CDR1 is SNHLY and CDR2 is FYNNEI in the germline V gene. The CDR3 extends over 14 amino acids. The DNA for the CDR3 is TGTGCCAGCAGTCTGGGGCAGGGGACCACTGAAGCTTTCTTT. As protein: CASSLGQGTTEAFF.

This clone was observed a handful of times. V and J are TRBV6-2 or TRBV6-3 and TRBJ1-3; D is unclear. Germline CDR1 and CDR2: MNHEY and SVGEGT. Trimming left V 2 bases short and J 4 bases short, with 3 bases between. CDR3 length equals 12 residues. The CDR3 protein is CASSYGGNTIYF. CDR3 in DNA: TGTGCCAGCAGTTACGGCGGAAACACCATATATTTT.